Shown below are 14 T cell receptor beta chains from a single sample sequenced in a study of neoadjuvant anti-PD-1 for oral cavity cancer. The protocol was immunoSEQ multiplex PCR, while the TCRdb copy is restricted to in-frame clones and leaves out a portion. The table lists some 7,600 clones, about 53% of them singletons. The input for sequencing was tumor tissue, taken before nivolumab (anti-PD-1) treatment. The source is a person between 35 and 79 years old with oral cavity squamous cell carcinoma.

V gene TRBV9 combines with J gene TRBJ1-1; 9 bases fit TRBD1. The CDR3 has 15 residues. Germline-derived CDR1 and CDR2 are SGDLS and YYNGEE. The trim removed 0 bases at V and 3 bases at J, leaving 3 bases unmatched. CDR3 residues: CASSVGRTGDTEAFF. DNA for the CDR3: TGTGCCAGCAGCGTAGGAAGGACAGGGGACACTGAAGCTTTCTTT.

This clone was counted a single time. The CDR3 DNA reads TGTGCCAGTAAGTGGGCCCCCACAGATACGCAGTATTTT. It yields the protein CASKWAPTDTQYF. V is TRBV19 and J is TRBJ2-3; no clear D. Germline CDR1 and CDR2: LNHDA and SQIVND (reference sequence). This CDR3 spans 13 amino acids. Trimming removed 7 bases at V and 2 bases at J, with 10 bases between. The full variable domain, with the rest looked up from reference TRBV19 and TRBJ2-3, is DGGITQSPKYLFRKEGQNVTLSCEQNLNHDAMYWYRQDPGQGLRLIYYSQIVNDFQKGDIAEGYSVSREKKESFPLTVTSAQKNPTAFYLCASKWAPTDTQYFGPGTRLTVL.

The chain joins TRBV20-1 to TRBJ2-5, with 7 bases matching TRBD2. Trimming at V came to 3 bases and at J to 5 bases, leaving 0 bases not matched to a gene. CDR3 length: 11 amino acids. Germline V gene lookup returns CDR1 DFQATT and CDR2 SNEGSKA (reference sequence). CDR3 nucleotide sequence: TGCAGTGCTAGGGGGGGGGAGACCCAGTACTTC. It codes for CSARGGETQYF.

The rearrangement links TRBV10-3 to TRBJ2-7; 7 nucleotides align to TRBD1. The CDR3 loop spans 14 amino acids. Germline V gives CDR1 ENHRY, CDR2 SYGVKD. V was clipped by 2 bases and J by 2 bases; unmatched bases: 3. The CDR3 spells CAISEPDRTYEQYF. The DNA of the CDR3 is TGTGCCATCAGTGAGCCGGACAGGACCTACGAGCAGTACTTC.

This clone is judged medium-sized. The chain is built from TRBV19 and TRBJ2-2; TRBD1 matches at 7 bases. The CDR3 sequence is 15 residues long. The V segment lost 7 bases and the J segment 4 bases; nucleotides outside the gene matches: 9. The germline V gene has CDR1 LNHDA and CDR2 SQIVND (reference sequence). The CDR3 protein is CASKDRTLSTGELFF. CDR3 nucleotides: TGTGCCAGTAAGGACAGGACCTTGAGCACCGGGGAGCTGTTTTTT.

This clone was observed a handful of times. The V gene is TRBV4-1, the J gene TRBJ2-2; unclear D gene. There are 14 residues in the CDR3. Per germline, CDR1 MGHRA and CDR2 YSYEKL. The V and J ends lost 3 bases and 5 bases respectively, with 10 bases between them. The CDR3 DNA sequence: TGCGCCAGCAGCCAGCCTCTAGGGACCGGGGAGCTGTTTTTT. The encoded protein is CASSQPLGTGELFF.

This clone was counted a few times. This chain connects TRBV5-1 to TRBJ1-4, with 9 bases fitting TRBD1. The CDR3 spans 15 residues. The junction had 4 bases not matched to a gene; V was cut back by 0 bases and J by 7 bases. Germline CDR1 SGHRS, CDR2 YFSETQ. CDR3 nucleotides: TGCGCCAGCAGCTTGGATGGGACAGGGAGTGAAAAACTGTTTTTT. It encodes CASSLDGTGSEKLFF.

The chain joins TRBV19 to TRBJ1-5, with 8 bases that match TRBD1. Germline-derived CDR1 and CDR2 are LNHDA and SQIVND (reference sequence). V was clipped by 8 bases and J by 5 bases; unmatched bases: 8. The CDR3 is made up of 14 amino acids. In nucleotides, the CDR3 is TGTGCCAGTGCCGCGGGACAGGTCTATCAGCCCCAGCATTTT. Translation gives CASAAGQVYQPQHF.

V is TRBV27 and J is TRBJ1-2; TRBD1 matches 9 bases. This CDR3 is built from 15 residues. The V and J ends lost 5 bases and 3 bases, in that order; junction bases with no gene match: 7. Germline CDR1 reads MNHEY; CDR2 reads SMNVEV (reference sequence). CDR3 region: CASSPLQGADYGYTF. The CDR3 nucleotides are TGTGCCAGCAGTCCGCTACAGGGGGCGGACTATGGCTACACCTTC.

The chain joins TRBV19 to TRBJ2-3; 9 nucleotides line up with TRBD2. The V gene's germline CDR1 is LNHDA and CDR2 SQIVND (reference sequence). The CDR3 loop spans 14 amino acids. The trim removed 5 bases at V and 6 bases at J, leaving 6 bases unmatched. In nucleotides, the CDR3 is TGTGCCAGTAGTCTAGGACTAGCGACCGATACGCAGTATTTT. Protein product: CASSLGLATDTQYF.

This clone was picked up a small number of times. V and J are TRBV28 and TRBJ2-7, with 11 nucleotides matching TRBD2. The CDR3 contains 16 residues. The trim removed 3 bases at V and 5 bases at J, leaving 9 bases unmatched. Germline values: CDR1 MDHEN, CDR2 SYDVKM. CDR3: CASSLVSGRARDEQYF. The CDR3 nucleotides are TGTGCCAGCAGTTTGGTTAGCGGGAGGGCCCGGGACGAGCAGTACTTC.

This clone appeared once. The gene calls are TRBV5-1 and TRBJ1-4, with D unresolved. Germline assignment: CDR1 SGHRS and CDR2 YFSETQ. The CDR3 covers 14 residues. The V and J ends lost 0 bases and 7 bases respectively, with 10 bases between them. The CDR3 DNA is TGCGCCAGCAGCTTGGTGGCCGGTACTGAAAAACTGTTTTTT. Its protein product is CASSLVAGTEKLFF.

The rearrangement uses TRBV14 and TRBJ2-1; the D is unclear. The length of the CDR3 is 17 residues. V lost 4 bases and J lost 0, with 16 bases in between. The germline gives CDR1 SGHDN, CDR2 FVKESK. CDR3 DNA: TGTGCCAGCAGCCCCCCCCTCGGCGAGAGCTCCTACAATGAGCAGTTCTTC. Translated, it gives CASSPPLGESSYNEQFF.

This clone is termed medium-sized. The V gene is TRBV6-1, the J gene TRBJ2-7, with D possibly being TRBD1 (8 bases). The CDR3 runs to 14 residues. The germline V gene encodes CDR1 MNHNS and CDR2 SASEGT. The V gene lost 7 bases and the J gene lost 6 bases, with 19 bases spanning the gap. CDR3 bases: TGTGCCAGCACCGAACGACAGGGGAGGGGCGAGCAGTACTTC. Encoded protein: CASTERQGRGEQYF.